The sequence of this T cell receptor (beta chain) was determined in a study of blood T cell repertoires in COVID-19. Study-wide background: The study drew acute and convalescent COVID-19 samples from the United States, Italy and Spain. Sample material is recorded as cDNA or gDNA derived from T cells, B-cell-depleted T cells, or PBMCs.

Original analysis: Reference gene primer amplification gave estimated nucleated cell counts. Generated by immunoSEQ multiplex PCR, the TCRdb table keeps only in-frame clones and is missing some. The D gene and trimming were derived from the DNA, and the V and J assignments and clone size from that table. The repertoire holds about 51,000 clones, with over 75% as singletons. The length of the CDR3 is 15 residues. V gave up 3 bases and J gave up 6 bases; unmatched junction bases: 10. Germline loops: CDR1 MNHNS, CDR2 SASEGT. This chain links TRBV6-1 with TRBJ2-7, with 8 bases matching TRBD1. The clonotype was recovered from a man aged 45 to 65 with active COVID-19. Sample: peripheral blood. CDR3: CASSEVQGAQGEQYF. DNA for the CDR3: TGTGCCAGCAGTGAGGTTCAGGGGGCCCAGGGCGAGCAGTACTTC.